This T cell receptor beta chain was documented in a study of cytomegalovirus exposure and HLA in healthy donors. Germline V gives CDR1 MNHEY, CDR2 SVGAGI. The ends were cut back, 5 bases at V and 2 bases at J, with 13 bases in the middle. This CDR3 has 15 amino acids. The PCR was carried out with 60 Vbeta primers and 13 Jbeta primers. The repertoire was sequenced with immunoSEQ multiplex PCR; TCRdb's copy has only in-frame clones and lacks some. The table has fewer than 150,000 clones, over 70% seen once. This TCR came from a woman aged 40 to 50 in good health and CMV-seronegative. Sequenced input: PBMCs. This sequence joins TRBV6-5 and TRBJ1-3; D call uncertain. The CDR3 DNA follows: TGTGCCAGCAGTATCGTTACAGCAGCTGGAAACACCATATATTTT. Amino acids: CASSIVTAAGNTIYF.